These 3 T cell receptor beta chains came from one sample sequenced in a study of technical replicates of blood from a few donors. Clones were read by immunoSEQ multiplex PCR, and TCRdb kept only the in-frame ones, dropping some. The sample lists tens of thousands of clones, roughly 94% occurring once. The sequencing sample was made of T cells isolated from PBMCs. The receptors were gathered from a human donor in good health.

This clone was seen only a few times. The gene calls are TRBV5-6 and TRBJ1-1, with D hard to call. Germline CDR1 and CDR2: SGHDT and YYEEEE. The V and J ends lost 2 bases and 3 bases respectively, with 20 bases between them. The CDR3 covers 17 residues. CDR3 sequence: CASSLAKFGVLHTEAFF. CDR3 DNA: TGTGCCAGCAGCTTAGCGAAATTTGGAGTTCTTCACACTGAAGCTTTCTTT. The whole variable domain, remainder taken from reference TRBV5-6 and TRBJ1-1, is DAGVTQSPTHLIKTRGQQVTLRCSPKSGHDTVSWYQQALGQGPQFIFQYYEEEERQRGNFPDRFSGHQFPNYSSELNVNALLLGDSALYLCASSLAKFGVLHTEAFFGQGTRLTVV.

V is TRBV2 and J is TRBJ2-7; D perhaps matches TRBD1 (6 bases). CDR1 is SNHLY and CDR2 is FYNNEI in the germline V gene. The CDR3 runs to 12 residues. Trimming shortened V by 7 bases and J by 1 base, and 8 bases separated the two germline ends. The CDR3 loop is CASIRGSYEQYF. DNA for the CDR3: TGTGCCAGCATCAGGGGTTCCTACGAGCAGTACTTC. The variable domain in full, with the rest retrieved from reference TRBV2 and TRBJ2-7, is EPEVTQTPSHQVTQMGQEVILRCVPISNHLYFYWYRQILGQKVEFLVSFYNNEISEKSEIFDDQFSVERPDGSNFTLKIRSTKLEDSAMYFCASIRGSYEQYFGPGTRLTVT.

The V call is TRBV6-1, the J call TRBJ2-5, with 8 bases aligning to TRBD1. The end of the DNA is better explained by TRBJ2-7, so the J call may be wrong. Germline CDR1 MNHNS, CDR2 SASEGT. There are 15 residues in the CDR3. The CDR3 DNA is TGTGCCAGCAGTGACCTGACAGGGGTTTCCTACGAGCAGTACTTC. It is translated as CASSDLTGVSYEQYF.